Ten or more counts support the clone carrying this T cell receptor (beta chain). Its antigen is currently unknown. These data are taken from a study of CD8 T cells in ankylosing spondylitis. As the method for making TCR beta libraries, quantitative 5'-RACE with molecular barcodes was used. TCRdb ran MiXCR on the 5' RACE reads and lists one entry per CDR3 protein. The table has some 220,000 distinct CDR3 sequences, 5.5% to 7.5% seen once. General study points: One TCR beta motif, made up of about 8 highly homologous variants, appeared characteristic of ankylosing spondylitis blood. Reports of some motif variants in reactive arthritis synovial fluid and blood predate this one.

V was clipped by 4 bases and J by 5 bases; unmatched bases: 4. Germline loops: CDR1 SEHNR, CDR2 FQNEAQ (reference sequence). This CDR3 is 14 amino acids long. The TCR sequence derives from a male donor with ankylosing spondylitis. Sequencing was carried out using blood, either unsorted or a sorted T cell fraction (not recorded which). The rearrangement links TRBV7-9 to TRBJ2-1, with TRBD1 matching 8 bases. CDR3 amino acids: CASSSTDRDNEQFF. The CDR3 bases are TGTGCCAGCAGCTCAACGGACAGGGACAATGAGCAGTTCTTC. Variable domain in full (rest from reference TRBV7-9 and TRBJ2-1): DTGVSQNPRHKITKRGQNVTFRCDPISEHNRLYWYRQTLGQGPEFLTYFQNEAQLEKSRLLSDRFSAERPKGSFSTLEIQRTEQGDSAMYLCASSSTDRDNEQFFGPGTRLTVL.